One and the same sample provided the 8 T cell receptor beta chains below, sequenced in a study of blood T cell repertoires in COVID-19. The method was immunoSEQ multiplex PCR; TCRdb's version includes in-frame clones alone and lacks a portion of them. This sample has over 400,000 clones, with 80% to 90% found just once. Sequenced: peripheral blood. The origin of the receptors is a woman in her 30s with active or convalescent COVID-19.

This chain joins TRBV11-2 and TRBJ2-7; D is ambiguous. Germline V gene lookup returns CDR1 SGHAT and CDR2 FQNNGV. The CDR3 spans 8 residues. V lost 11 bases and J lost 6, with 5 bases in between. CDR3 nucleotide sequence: TGTGCCGTCGGCGAGCAGTACTTC. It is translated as CAVGEQYF.

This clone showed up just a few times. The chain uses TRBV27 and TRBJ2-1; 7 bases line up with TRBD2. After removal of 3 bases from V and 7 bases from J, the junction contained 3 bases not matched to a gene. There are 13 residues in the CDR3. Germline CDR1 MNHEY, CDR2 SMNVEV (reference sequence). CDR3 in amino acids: CASSFGEGNEQFF. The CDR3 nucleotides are TGTGCCAGCAGTTTTGGGGAGGGTAATGAGCAGTTCTTC.

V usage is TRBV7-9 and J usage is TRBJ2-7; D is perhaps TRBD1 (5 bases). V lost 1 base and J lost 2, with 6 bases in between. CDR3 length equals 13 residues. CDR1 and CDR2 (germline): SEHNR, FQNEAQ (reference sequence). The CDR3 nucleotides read TGTGCCAGCAGCTTAGAGGGGACCTACGAGCAGTACTTC. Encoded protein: CASSLEGTYEQYF.

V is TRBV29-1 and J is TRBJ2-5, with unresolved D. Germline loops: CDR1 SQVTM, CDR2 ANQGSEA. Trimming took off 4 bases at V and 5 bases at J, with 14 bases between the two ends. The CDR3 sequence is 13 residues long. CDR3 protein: CSVVRPLRETQYF. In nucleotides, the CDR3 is TGCAGCGTTGTGAGACCCCTGAGGGAGACCCAGTACTTC. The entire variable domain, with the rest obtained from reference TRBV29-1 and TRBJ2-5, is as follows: SAVISQKPSRDICQRGTSLTIQCQVDSQVTMMFWYRQQPGQSLTLIATANQGSEATYESGFVIDKFPISRPNLTFSTLTVSNMSPEDSSIYLCSVVRPLRETQYFGPGTRLLVL.

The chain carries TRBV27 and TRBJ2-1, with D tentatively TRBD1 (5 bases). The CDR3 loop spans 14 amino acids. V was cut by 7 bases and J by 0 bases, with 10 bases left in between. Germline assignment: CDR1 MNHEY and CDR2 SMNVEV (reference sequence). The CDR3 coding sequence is TGTGCCAGCACTGGAGACAGCTCCTACAATGAGCAGTTCTTC. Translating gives CASTGDSSYNEQFF.

CDR3 sequence (DNA): TGTGCCATCAGCCCTGAGGTCGGCCGTCTGAGGGCTTTCTTT. It translates to CAISPEVGRLRAFF. The genes are TRBV10-3 and TRBJ1-1; D call uncertain. V lost 6 bases, J lost 11 bases, and 22 bases lay in between. Per the germline V gene, CDR1 is ENHRY and CDR2 is SYGVKD. CDR3 length: 14 amino acids.

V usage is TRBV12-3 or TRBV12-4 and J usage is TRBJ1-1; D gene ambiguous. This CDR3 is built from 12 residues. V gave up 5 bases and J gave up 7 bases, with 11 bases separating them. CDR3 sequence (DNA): TGTGCCAGCAGTCCCGACGGGGTTGAAGCTTTCTTT. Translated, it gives CASSPDGVEAFF.

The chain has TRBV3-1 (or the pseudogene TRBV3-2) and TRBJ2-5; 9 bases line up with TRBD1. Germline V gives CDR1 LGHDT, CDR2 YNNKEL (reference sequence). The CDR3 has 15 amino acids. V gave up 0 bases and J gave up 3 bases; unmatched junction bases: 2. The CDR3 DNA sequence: TGTGCCAGCAGCCAAGATAGGGACAGGGAAGAGACCCAGTACTTC. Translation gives CASSQDRDREETQYF.